These T cell receptor beta chains were read from a single sample in a study of CD8+ T cells in alopecia areata. Assay used: immunoSEQ multiplex PCR; TCRdb lists only in-frame clones, some missing. In the table there are 100,000 to 150,000 clones, around 63% of which are singletons. Sequencing was performed on CD4+ T cells sorted from blood, taken at week 4, from a patient treated with tofacitinib. The receptors derive from a human donor with alopecia areata. Both conserved end residues are part of each CDR3. A D gene is named only where the DNA matches it firmly. Where a row states a size, it is once, few, many or the class of an expanded clone; other rows omit it.

d_gene,j_gene,abundance,v_gene,CDR3aa,CDR3nt
TRBD1,TRBJ1-2,-,TRBV5-1,CASSLRQGADYGYTF,TGCGCCAGCAGCTTACGACAGGGGGCAGACTATGGCTACACCTTC
-,TRBJ1-1,-,TRBV29-1,CSVAEMLNTEAFF,TGCAGCGTTGCAGAGATGCTGAACACTGAAGCTTTCTTT
-,TRBJ2-7,-,TRBV6-5,CASSRSFSYEQYF,TGTGCCAGCAGCAGAAGTTTTTCCTACGAGCAGTACTTC
TRBD1,TRBJ2-5,-,TRBV15,CATRRDRGIETQYF,TGTGCCACCAGACGGGACAGGGGGATTGAGACCCAGTACTTC
TRBD1,TRBJ2-1,-,TRBV5-6,CASSPNRDRRYNEQFF,TGTGCCAGCAGCCCCAACCGGGACAGGAGGTACAATGAGCAGTTCTTC
-,TRBJ1-2,few,TRBV30,CAWSVSSYYGYTF,TGTGCCTGGAGTGTAAGCAGCTACTATGGCTACACCTTC
TRBD1,TRBJ1-1,-,TRBV6-5,CAIKRQGLNTEAFF,TGTGCCATCAAACGACAGGGATTGAACACTGAAGCTTTCTTT
TRBD1,TRBJ1-2,-,TRBV29-1,CSGSTGHGYTF,TGCAGCGGATCGACAGGGCATGGCTACACCTTC
-,TRBJ2-7,-,TRBV29-1,CSVVQGYEQYF,TGCAGCGTTGTCCAGGGCTACGAGCAGTACTTC
-,TRBJ1-1,few,TRBV29-1,CSVNGRSGTEAFF,TGCAGCGTGAACGGACGAAGCGGCACTGAAGCTTTCTTT
TRBD2,TRBJ2-5,-,TRBV4-1,CASSRGGLAGNQETQYF,TGCGCCAGCAGCCGAGGTGGTCTAGCGGGGAACCAAGAGACCCAGTACTTC
-,TRBJ1-6,medium-sized,TRBV5-4,CASSPAGALNSPLHF,TGTGCCAGCAGTCCGGCGGGGGCTTTGAATTCACCCCTCCACTTT
-,TRBJ2-3,-,TRBV9,CASSLNTDTQYF,TGTGCCAGCAGCCTAAATACAGATACGCAGTATTTT
-,TRBJ1-2,-,TRBV11-2,CASSLDQGLNYGYTF,TGTGCCAGCAGCTTAGATCAGGGGCTGAACTATGGCTACACCTTC
-,TRBJ2-1,-,TRBV10-3,CASRSGGGSYNEQFF,TGTGCCAGCCGATCCGGGGGTGGCTCCTACAATGAGCAGTTCTTC
-,TRBJ1-2,-,TRBV7-3,CASSSSGQGYTF,TGTGCCAGCAGCTCCTCCGGGCAAGGCTACACCTTC